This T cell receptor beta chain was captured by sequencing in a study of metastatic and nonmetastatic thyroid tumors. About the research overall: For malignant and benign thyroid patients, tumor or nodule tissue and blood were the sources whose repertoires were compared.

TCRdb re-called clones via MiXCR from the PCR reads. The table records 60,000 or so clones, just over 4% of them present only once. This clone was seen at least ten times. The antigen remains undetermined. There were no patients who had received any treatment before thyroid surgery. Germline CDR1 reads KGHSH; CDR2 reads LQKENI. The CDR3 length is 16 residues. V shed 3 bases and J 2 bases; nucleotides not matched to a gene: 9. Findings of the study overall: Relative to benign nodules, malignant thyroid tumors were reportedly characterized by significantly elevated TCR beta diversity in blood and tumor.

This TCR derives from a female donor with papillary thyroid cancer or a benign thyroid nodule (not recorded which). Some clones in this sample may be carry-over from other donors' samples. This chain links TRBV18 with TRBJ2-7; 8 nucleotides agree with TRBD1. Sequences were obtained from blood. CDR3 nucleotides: TGTGCCAGCTCACCCAGTTTGGACAGGGCCCCCTACGAGCAGTACTTC. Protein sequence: CASSPSLDRAPYEQYF. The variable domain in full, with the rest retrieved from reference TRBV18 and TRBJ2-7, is NAGVMQNPRHLVRRRGQEARLRCSPMKGHSHVYWYRQLPEEGLKFMVYLQKENIIDESGMPKERFSAEFPKEGPSILRIQQVVRGDSAAYFCASSPSLDRAPYEQYFGPGTRLTVT.